The present entry profiles one T cell receptor (beta chain) with its context. There is no known antigen for this receptor. No much larger clonotype is one base removed from it; base qualities were not supplied. This entry is derived from a study of graft-versus-host responses after intestinal transplantation listed by TCRdb under 2021. A note on the overall study: The transplants that recipients received were multivisceral, liver-intestinal, or isolated intestinal. Graft-versus-host and host-versus-graft alloreactive T cell clones were tracked in the graft, circulation and bone marrow after intestinal transplantation using bulk TCR-beta CDR3 sequencing. Donor T cell macrochimerism was defined as a peak of at least 4% donor T cells among recipient peripheral blood mononuclear cells. All recipients received anti-thymocyte globulin induction followed by maintenance tacrolimus and steroids for approximately 3 years. Alloreactive clones were identified by sequencing pre-transplant mixed lymphocyte reaction products and comparing these products with unstimulated pre-transplant donor and recipient T cells. Of the 20 to 25 intestinal transplant recipients enrolled in the cohort, one of whom was a retransplant, 3 patients without pretransplant specimens were excluded. Instead of going to the commercial service, samples from three later patients were sequenced in-house on an Illumina MiSeq and processed with MiXCR.

Read against the paper, the sample's time point label means: cells obtained before transplantation from donor or recipient. CD3+CD4+ and CD3+CD8+ populations were FACS-sorted from unstimulated pre-transplant donor and recipient cells taken from spleen or lymph nodes. Receptor amplification or capture employed the immunoSEQ multiplex PCR assay. For most patients, genomic DNA was isolated using the Qiagen DNeasy Blood and Tissue Kit and was shipped frozen to Adaptive Biotechnologies for TCR sequencing. High-throughput TCR-beta CDR3 sequencing of genomic DNA from most patients was performed by Adaptive Biotechnologies. Per the authors' processing: Adaptive's ImmunoSEQ software supplied the TCR sequencing data for more than 15 patients, while MiXCR and VDJtools were used to process a few other patients. CD4 versus CD8 sorting errors were corrected by removing sequences found in both subsets at a frequency ratio below 5:1. CDR3 nucleotide sequences shared between donor and recipient were removed because their origin could not be assigned. To count as alloreactive, a clone needed at least 2-fold expansion over unstimulated cells and a minimum CFSE-low frequency of 0.002% (template counts) or 0.001% (read counts). Mappable clones were those detected in sequenced pre-transplant spleen, lymph node, or MLR CFSE-low populations of the donor or recipient. Cumulative frequency of alloreactive clones was calculated as a percentage of all sequences weighted by copy number. Entries here come from immuneACCESS through TCRdb and include only in-frame sequences with V and J called. Some clones fail to appear in such tables; in the studies checked, an unresolved V gene covers under half of the shortfall, and the cause of the remainder is unknown. The V and J calls and clone size come from that table; D and trimming were worked out from the DNA. The sample has about 98,000 clones on record, about four fifths of them singletons. The ten largest clonotypes hold about 18% of the sample.

At the junction V is shortened by 5 bases and J by 4 bases, with 9 bases in between. Measured from the cysteine to the phenylalanine, the CDR3 is 13 residues long. Solely the CDR3 DNA is kept, with 39 bases framed from the first base. The germline V gene (reference sequence) sets CDR1 to LNHDA and CDR2 to SQIVND. What the study reported, not specific to this receptor: High GvH to HvG T cell clonal ratios were observed in the allografts of patients with donor T cell macrochimerism. GvH clones were found in recipient bone marrow, and some of the GvH clones appeared earlier in ileal mucosa or blood, which is consistent with an intestinal mucosal origin. Early after transplant, peak levels of circulating GvH clones were associated with declines in HvG clones. The relatively low number and heterogeneity of intestinal transplant patients limited the conclusions.

The specimen was unstimulated CD8+ T cells sorted from spleen or lymph node cells, collected before intestinal transplant. The chain is assembled from TRBV19 and TRBJ1-3; TRBD1 could be the D gene, as 5 bases match. The clonotype was recovered from a human donor who received an intestinal transplant. The CDR3 is CASSSGLGNTIYF. In nucleotides, the sequence is TGTGCCAGTAGTTCAGGGCTCGGAAACACCATATATTTT.